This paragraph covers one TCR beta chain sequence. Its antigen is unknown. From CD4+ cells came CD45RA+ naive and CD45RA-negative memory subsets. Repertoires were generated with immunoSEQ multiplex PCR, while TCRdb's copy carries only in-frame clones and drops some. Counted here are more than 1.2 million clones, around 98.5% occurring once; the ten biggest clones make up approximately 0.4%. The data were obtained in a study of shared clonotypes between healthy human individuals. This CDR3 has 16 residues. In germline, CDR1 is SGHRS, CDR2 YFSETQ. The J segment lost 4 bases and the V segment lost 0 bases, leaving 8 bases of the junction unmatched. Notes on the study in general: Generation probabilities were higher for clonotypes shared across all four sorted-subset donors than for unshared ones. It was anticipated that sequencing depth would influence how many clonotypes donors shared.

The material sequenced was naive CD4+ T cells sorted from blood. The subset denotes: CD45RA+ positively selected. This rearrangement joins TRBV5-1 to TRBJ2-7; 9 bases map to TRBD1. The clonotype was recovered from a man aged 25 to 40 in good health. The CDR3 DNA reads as TGCGCCAGCAGCTTGGCTTGGGACAGGGAACTGTACGAGCAGTACTTC. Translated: CASSLAWDRELYEQYF.